The 27 T cell receptor beta chains in this list originate from one sample, sequenced in a study of blood T cells in healthy people across ages. A sample-barcoded 5' primer and a J-beta primer mix were used in a second PCR of roughly 6 to 11 cycles. TCRdb re-called the 5' RACE reads with MiXCR, one entry per CDR3 protein. Among 600,000 to 650,000 distinct CDR3 sequences, 58% were seen once, and the ten largest hold over 30%. Input material: blood. These receptor sequences come from a man aged 60 to 69 in good health.

The chain uses TRBV6-6 and TRBJ1-2, with 8 bases that match TRBD1. The ends lost 0 bases at V and 7 bases at J; junction bases unmatched: 7. Germline lookup yields CDR1 MNHNY and CDR2 SVGAGI (reference sequence). The CDR3 length is 15 residues. The CDR3 nucleotides are TGTGCCAGCAGTTACTCCGACAACCAGGGGGCTGGCTACACCTTC. Translated: CASSYSDNQGAGYTF.

The genes are TRBV7-2 and TRBJ2-3; 7 bases map to TRBD2. This CDR3 has 17 residues. The ends lost 1 base at V and 0 bases at J; junction bases unmatched: 7. CDR1 and CDR2 (germline): SGHTA, FQGNSA. The CDR3 here is CASSLDGLGGSTDTQYF. The CDR3 DNA is TGTGCCAGCAGCTTAGATGGACTAGGTGGTAGCACAGATACGCAGTATTTT.

The J gene is TRBJ2-2, the V gene TRBV28; D gene uncertain. The CDR3 extends over 12 amino acids. Germline CDR1 MDHEN, CDR2 SYDVKM. The V gene lost 4 bases and the J gene lost 4 bases, with 4 bases spanning the gap. The DNA for the CDR3 is TGTGCCAGCAGTTGGGTCACCGGGGAGCTGTTTTTT. It codes for CASSWVTGELFF.

The V gene is TRBV6-1, the J gene TRBJ2-3; 10 bases fit TRBD1. Germline values: CDR1 MNHNS, CDR2 SASEGT. This CDR3 region has 14 residues. V lost 4 bases to trimming and J lost 3 bases; unmatched junction nucleotides: 1. The DNA for the CDR3 is TGTGCCAGCAGTGTGGGACAGGGGACAGATACGCAGTATTTT. Translation gives CASSVGQGTDTQYF.

The chain employs TRBV25-1 and TRBJ2-5, with 13 bases lining up with TRBD2. Germline V gene lookup returns CDR1 MGHDK and CDR2 SYGVNS. V was clipped by 6 bases and J by 0 bases; unmatched bases: 7. This CDR3 is built from 17 residues. The CDR3 bases are TGTGCCAGCAGAGCGACTAGCGGGGGGCCGTACCAAGAGACCCAGTACTTC. This codes for CASRATSGGPYQETQYF.

The V gene is TRBV5-6, the J gene TRBJ1-2, with a weak D call TRBD1 (6 bases). There are 15 residues in the CDR3. Germline V gene lookup returns CDR1 SGHDT and CDR2 YYEEEE. Deletions cut 4 bases from V and 0 bases from J, with 13 bases between. The CDR3 sequence is CASSRRGGANYGYTF. As DNA, the CDR3 is TGTGCCAGCAGCCGCAGAGGGGGAGCTAACTATGGCTACACCTTC.

The genes are TRBV6-2 or TRBV6-3 and TRBJ2-4; possibly TRBD1 for D (5 bases). The J call is in doubt because the DNA end fits TRBJ2-5 better. The CDR3 covers 14 residues. Germline CDR1 MNHEY, CDR2 SVGEGT. The CDR3 region has the DNA TGTGCCAGCAGTAGGAAGGACATGCTGGAGACCCAGTACTTC. Encoded protein: CASSRKDMLETQYF.

This clonotype was recorded only once. The chain combines TRBV28 with TRBJ1-2, with D possibly being TRBD1 (6 bases). The CDR3 is 13 amino acids. Germline CDR1 MDHEN, CDR2 SYDVKM. V was cut by 2 bases and J by 8 bases, with 12 bases left in between. CDR3 residues: CASSLPEQGGYTF. Here the CDR3 DNA reads TGTGCCAGCAGTTTACCCGAACAGGGCGGCTACACCTTC.

The chain employs TRBV12-3 or TRBV12-4 and TRBJ1-1, with D unclear. Trimming removed 6 bases from V and 6 bases from J, with 14 bases in between. The CDR3 is 13 amino acids. The CDR3 protein is CASSMTTGAEAFF. The CDR3 bases are TGTGCCAGCAGCATGACAACTGGCGCTGAAGCTTTCTTT.

This chain uses TRBV20-1 with TRBJ1-3; possible D gene TRBD1, 6 bases. Germline V gene sequence: CDR1 DFQATT, CDR2 SNEGSKA (reference sequence). Trimming removed 3 bases at V and 0 bases at J, with 9 bases between. The CDR3 is 14 amino acids. This chain's CDR3 is CSAREDSSGNTIYF. CDR3 sequence (DNA): TGCAGTGCTAGGGAGGACAGCTCTGGAAACACCATATATTTT.

A remark on this clonotype: Relative to the germline gene, one junction end is altered; a read error may explain this. The J gene is TRBJ2-7, the V gene TRBV28; 10 nucleotides line up with TRBD1. Germline values: CDR1 MDHEN, CDR2 SYDVKM. This CDR3 contains 16 residues. CDR3: CASSSPGTGDSSEQYF. DNA of the CDR3: TGTGCCAGCAGTTCCCCCGGGACAGGGGATTCCTCCGAGCAGTACTTC.

The chain couples TRBV3-1 to TRBJ2-4; 8 bases are shared with TRBD2. The germline V gene encodes CDR1 LGHDT and CDR2 YNNKEL (reference sequence). V lost 4 bases to trimming and J lost 1 base; unmatched junction nucleotides: 18. CDR3 length equals 20 residues. The CDR3 reads CASSLRSGLVEAHAKNIQYF. CDR3 sequence (DNA): TGTGCCAGCAGCCTAAGATCGGGACTAGTAGAAGCCCATGCCAAAAACATTCAGTACTTC.

V is TRBV5-5 and J is TRBJ2-4, with unresolved D. Per germline, CDR1 SGHKS and CDR2 YYEKEE (reference sequence). The CDR3 sequence is 15 residues long. Trimming took off 0 bases at V and 0 bases at J, with 7 bases between the two ends. Here the CDR3 DNA reads TGTGCCAGCAGCTTGGTTCCGGTAGCCAAAAACATTCAGTACTTC. Its translation is CASSLVPVAKNIQYF.

This rearrangement joins TRBV5-1 to TRBJ1-1; D unresolved. This CDR3 is 15 amino acids long. CDR1 SGHRS and CDR2 YFSETQ come from the germline V gene. Trimming removed 3 bases at V and 1 base at J, with 13 bases between. The DNA for the CDR3 is TGCGCCAGCAGCTGGCTAGAACGGGGGAACACTGAAGCTTTCTTT. This sequence encodes CASSWLERGNTEAFF.

V usage is TRBV5-6 and J usage is TRBJ1-6; D is possibly TRBD1 (6 bases). In germline, CDR1 is SGHDT, CDR2 YYEEEE. The CDR3 has 18 amino acids. With 4 bases removed from V and 0 bases from J, the gap between germline ends came to 17 bases. CDR3 loop: CASSPTRGARSYNSPLHF. The CDR3 nucleotides read TGTGCCAGCAGCCCGACGCGGGGGGCTCGCTCCTATAATTCACCCCTCCACTTT.

The chain couples TRBV12-3 or TRBV12-4 to TRBJ2-5, with D maybe TRBD2 (5 bases). CDR3 length: 14 amino acids. The V and J ends lost 3 bases and 2 bases respectively, with 10 bases between them. CDR3 loop: CASSLESGQETQYF. The DNA for the CDR3 is TGTGCCAGCAGTTTGGAGTCGGGGCAAGAGACCCAGTACTTC.

V usage is TRBV7-7 and J usage is TRBJ1-4, with TRBD1 matching 9 bases. Germline CDR1 and CDR2: SSHAT and FNYEAQ (reference sequence). J gave up 7 bases and V 5 bases, and 8 bases lay outside the gene matches. The CDR3 consists of 15 residues. CDR3 nucleotide sequence: TGTGCCAGCAGCCCCGGGACAGGGTACGCTGAAAAACTGTTTTTT. Encoded protein: CASSPGTGYAEKLFF.

This clonotype was observed a handful of times. The J gene is TRBJ2-7, the V gene TRBV20-1; 7 nucleotides align to TRBD1. The J segment lost 1 base and the V segment lost 4 bases, leaving 4 bases of the junction unmatched. There are 13 residues in the CDR3. Germline V lookup: CDR1 DFQATT, CDR2 SNEGSKA (reference sequence). The chain's CDR3 is CSANPGGSYEQYF. The CDR3 DNA reads as TGCAGTGCTAACCCAGGGGGTTCCTACGAGCAGTACTTC.

The chain has TRBV12-3 or TRBV12-4 and TRBJ2-1; 7 nucleotides match TRBD2. With 3 bases clipped from V and 3 bases from J, the junction kept 5 bases outside the gene matches. This CDR3 has 15 amino acids. For the CDR3, the DNA is TGTGCCAGCAGTTTCTTCGGCGGGGGCTACAATGAGCAGTTCTTC. Its translation is CASSFFGGGYNEQFF.

The chain carries TRBV21-1 and TRBJ2-5. TRBV21-1 is a known pseudogene. CDR3 length: 15 amino acids. CDR3 amino acids: CASSKVRRNQETQYF. The DNA for the CDR3 is TGTGCCAGCAGCAAAGTTCGCAGGAACCAAGAGACCCAGTACTTC.

The chain is built from TRBV7-8 and TRBJ1-1, with D tentatively TRBD1 (5 bases). V lost 5 bases, J lost 1 base, and 17 bases lay in between. The CDR3 spans 16 residues. Germline assignment: CDR1 SGHVS and CDR2 FQNEAQ. The CDR3 is CASSPRSVTGNTEAFF. The DNA of the CDR3 is TGTGCCAGCAGCCCCCGTTCGGTTACAGGGAACACTGAAGCTTTCTTT.

V and J are TRBV2 and TRBJ2-7; TRBD2 aligns across 13 bases. The J call is uncertain, as TRBJ2-5 better fits the DNA end. The CDR3 runs 14 residues. Per germline, CDR1 SNHLY and CDR2 FYNNEI. The CDR3 here is CASKGTSGMETQYF. The CDR3 DNA reads TGTGCCAGCAAAGGGACTAGCGGGATGGAGACCCAGTACTTC.

This clonotype has just a few counts. The chain joins TRBV7-2 to TRBJ2-4, with TRBD1 as a possible D gene (6 bases). The germline V gene encodes CDR1 SGHTA and CDR2 FQGNSA. V gave up 5 bases and J gave up 8 bases, with 13 bases separating them. The CDR3 contains 13 residues. This CDR3 is CASSNPGQDIQYF. The CDR3 nucleotides read TGTGCCAGCAGCAATCCGGGACAAGACATTCAGTACTTC.

This chain joins TRBV5-6 and TRBJ2-7, with TRBD2 as a possible D gene (5 bases). The DNA matches TRBJ2-5 better at its end, which makes the J call doubtful. The germline V gene has CDR1 SGHDT and CDR2 YYEEEE. CDR3 length: 13 residues. The CDR3 spells CASSLRPEGTQYF. DNA for the CDR3: TGTGCCAGCAGCTTGAGACCCGAGGGGACCCAGTACTTC.

This clonotype was detected a few times. The junction shows a germline mismatch at one end, possibly a read error. V usage is TRBV2 and J usage is TRBJ2-5, with D tentatively TRBD2 (5 bases). Germline V gene lookup returns CDR1 SNHLY and CDR2 FYNNEI. The CDR3 runs 14 residues. This CDR3 is CASTQEGLQKTQYF. The DNA of the CDR3 is TGTGCCAGCACCCAAGAGGGTCTCCAAAAGACCCAGTACTTC.

This clonotype was recorded a few times. The rearrangement links TRBV20-1 to TRBJ2-1, with TRBD2 matching 8 bases. Germline V CDR1 and CDR2: DFQATT, SNEGSKA (reference sequence). This CDR3 contains 15 residues. V was clipped by 4 bases and J by 4 bases; unmatched bases: 9. CDR3 sequence: CSATVIRGGYNEQFF. The CDR3 DNA follows: TGCAGTGCTACCGTAATCCGGGGGGGGTACAATGAGCAGTTCTTC.

A note on this clonotype: Compared with germline, one end of the junction differs, possibly owing to a read error. The genes are TRBV6-5 and TRBJ1-2; tentative D call: TRBD1 (6 bases). CDR3 length: 14 amino acids. From germline, CDR1 is MNHEY and CDR2 SVGAGI. CDR3 residues: CASRINRAPYDYTF. CDR3 nucleotide sequence: TGTGCCAGCAGGATCAACAGGGCGCCCTATGACTACACCTTC.